This record covers a single T cell receptor (beta chain). The protocol was immunoSEQ multiplex PCR, while the TCRdb copy is restricted to in-frame clones and leaves out a portion. Counted here are 350,000 to 500,000 clones, roughly 88% occurring once; the ten biggest clones make up approximately 4.3%. This record belongs to a study of Ad26.COV2.S vaccination and SARS-CoV-2 variants. Germline V gene sequence: CDR1 MNHEY, CDR2 SMNVEV (reference sequence). V gave up 4 bases and J gave up 6 bases; unmatched junction bases: 3. The CDR3 runs 13 residues. As for treatment: around 19 received Ad26.COV2.S at low or high dose, single or two shots; about 5 received placebo; per-sample allocation not given. It was on day 63 after the first vaccine or placebo injection that samples were taken.

The V and J genes are TRBV27 and TRBJ1-2; 9 bases agree with TRBD1. The TCR was taken from a person between 18 and 60 years old who received the Ad26.COV2.S COVID-19 vaccine or a placebo. The material was peripheral blood, obtained in a trial of Ad26.COV2.S vaccine versus placebo. Here the CDR3 reads CASSYRGLDGYTF. CDR3 DNA sequence: TGTGCCAGCAGTTACAGGGGGCTGGATGGCTACACCTTC.